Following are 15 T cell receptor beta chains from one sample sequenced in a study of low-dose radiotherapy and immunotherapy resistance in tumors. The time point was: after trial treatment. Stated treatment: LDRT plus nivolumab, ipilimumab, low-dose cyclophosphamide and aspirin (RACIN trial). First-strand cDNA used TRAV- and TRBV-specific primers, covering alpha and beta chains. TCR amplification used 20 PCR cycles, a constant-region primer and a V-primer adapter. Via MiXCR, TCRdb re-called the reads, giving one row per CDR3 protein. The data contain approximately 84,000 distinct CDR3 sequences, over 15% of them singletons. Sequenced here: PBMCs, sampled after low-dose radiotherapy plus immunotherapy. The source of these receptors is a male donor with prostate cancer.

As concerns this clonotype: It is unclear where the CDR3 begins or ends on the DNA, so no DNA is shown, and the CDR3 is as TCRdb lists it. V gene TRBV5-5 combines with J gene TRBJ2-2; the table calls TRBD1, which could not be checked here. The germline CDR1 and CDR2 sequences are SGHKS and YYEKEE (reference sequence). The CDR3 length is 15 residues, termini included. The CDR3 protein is CASSGQGTTGELFFF.

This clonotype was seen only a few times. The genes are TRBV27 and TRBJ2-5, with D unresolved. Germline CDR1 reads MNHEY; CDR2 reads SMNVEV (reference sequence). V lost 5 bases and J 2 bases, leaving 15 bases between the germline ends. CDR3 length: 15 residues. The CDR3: CASSRDRVTQETQYF. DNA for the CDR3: TGTGCCAGCAGTAGGGATAGGGTGACGCAAGAGACCCAGTACTTC.

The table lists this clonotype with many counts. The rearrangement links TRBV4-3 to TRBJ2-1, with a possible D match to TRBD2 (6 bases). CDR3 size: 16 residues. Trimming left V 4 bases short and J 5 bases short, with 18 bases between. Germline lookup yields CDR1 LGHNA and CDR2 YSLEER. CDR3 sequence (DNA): TGCGCCAGCAGCCCGGGTCCGGGGGAAGGAGACAATGAGCAGTTCTTC. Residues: CASSPGPGEGDNEQFF.

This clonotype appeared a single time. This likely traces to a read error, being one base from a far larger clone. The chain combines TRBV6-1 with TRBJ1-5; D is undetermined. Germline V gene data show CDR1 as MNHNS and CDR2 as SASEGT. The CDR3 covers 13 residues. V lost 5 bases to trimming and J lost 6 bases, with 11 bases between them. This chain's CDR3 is CASSFSRAQPQHF. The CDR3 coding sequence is TGTGCCAGCAGTTTTAGTAGGGCTCAGCCCCAGCATTTT.

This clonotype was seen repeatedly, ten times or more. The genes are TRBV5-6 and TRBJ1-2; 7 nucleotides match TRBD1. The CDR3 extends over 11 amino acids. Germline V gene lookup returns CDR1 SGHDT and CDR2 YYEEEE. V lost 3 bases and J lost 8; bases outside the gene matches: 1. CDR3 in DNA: TGTGCCAGCAGCTGGGGACAGGGCTACACCTTC. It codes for CASSWGQGYTF.

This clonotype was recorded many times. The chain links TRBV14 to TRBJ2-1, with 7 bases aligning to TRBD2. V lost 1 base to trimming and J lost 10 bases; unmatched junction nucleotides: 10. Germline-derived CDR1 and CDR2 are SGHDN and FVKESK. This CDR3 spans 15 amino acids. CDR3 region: CASSQGTGLQEEQFF. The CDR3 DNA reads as TGTGCCAGCAGCCAAGGTACGGGACTACAAGAGGAGCAGTTCTTC.

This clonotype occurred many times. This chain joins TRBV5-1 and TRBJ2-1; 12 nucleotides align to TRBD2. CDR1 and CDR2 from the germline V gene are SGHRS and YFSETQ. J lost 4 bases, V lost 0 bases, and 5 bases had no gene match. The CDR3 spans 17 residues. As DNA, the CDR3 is TGCGCCAGCAGCTTGGGGACGACTAGCGGGGGATACAATGAGCAGTTCTTC. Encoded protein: CASSLGTTSGGYNEQFF.

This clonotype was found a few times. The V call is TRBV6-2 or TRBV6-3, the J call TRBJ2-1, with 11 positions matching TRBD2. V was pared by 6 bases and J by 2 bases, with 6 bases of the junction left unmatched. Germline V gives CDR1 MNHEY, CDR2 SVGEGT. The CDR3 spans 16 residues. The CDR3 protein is CASSRSGRAPYNEQFF. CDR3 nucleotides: TGTGCCAGCAGCCGTAGCGGGAGGGCCCCCTACAATGAGCAGTTCTTC.

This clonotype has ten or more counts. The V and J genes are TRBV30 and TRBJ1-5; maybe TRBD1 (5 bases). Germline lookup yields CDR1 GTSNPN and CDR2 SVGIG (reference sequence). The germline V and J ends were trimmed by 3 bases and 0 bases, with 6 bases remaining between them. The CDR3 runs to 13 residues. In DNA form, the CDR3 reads TGTGCCTGGAGACAGGATAGCAATCAGCCCCAGCATTTT. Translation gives CAWRQDSNQPQHF.

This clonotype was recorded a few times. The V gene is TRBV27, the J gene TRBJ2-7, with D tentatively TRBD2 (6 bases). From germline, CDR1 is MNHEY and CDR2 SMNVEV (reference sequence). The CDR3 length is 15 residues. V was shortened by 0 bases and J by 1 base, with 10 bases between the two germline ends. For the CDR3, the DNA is TGTGCCAGCAGTTTATCGGTTAGCGGTTCCTACGAGCAGTACTTC. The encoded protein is CASSLSVSGSYEQYF.

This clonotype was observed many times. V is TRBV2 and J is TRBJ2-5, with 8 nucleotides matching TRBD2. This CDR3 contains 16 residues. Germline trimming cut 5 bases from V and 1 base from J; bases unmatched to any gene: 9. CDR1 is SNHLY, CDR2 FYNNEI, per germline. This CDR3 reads CASSPQRGGGQETQYF. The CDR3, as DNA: TGTGCCAGCAGTCCCCAACGGGGGGGGGGCCAAGAGACCCAGTACTTC.

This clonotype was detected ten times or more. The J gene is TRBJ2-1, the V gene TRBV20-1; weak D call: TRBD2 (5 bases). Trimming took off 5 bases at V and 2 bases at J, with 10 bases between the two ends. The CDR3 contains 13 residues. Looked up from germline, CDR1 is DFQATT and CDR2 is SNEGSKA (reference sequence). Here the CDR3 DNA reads TGCAGTGCTCTAGCTGTTACCTACAATGAGCAGTTCTTC. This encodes CSALAVTYNEQFF.

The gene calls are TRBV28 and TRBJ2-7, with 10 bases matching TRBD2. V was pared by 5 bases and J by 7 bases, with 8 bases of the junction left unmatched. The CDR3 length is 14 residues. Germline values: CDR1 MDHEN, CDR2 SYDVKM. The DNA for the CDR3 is TGTGCCAGCAGTGTGACTAGCGGGCTGGGAGAGCAGTACTTC. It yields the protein CASSVTSGLGEQYF.

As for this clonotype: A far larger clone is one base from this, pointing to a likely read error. CDR3 DNA: TGTGCCAGCAGCCCGGGACAGGCGATCCGAGAGACCCAGTACTTC. This codes for CASSPGQAIRETQYF. The chain couples TRBV5-3 to TRBJ2-5; 8 positions agree with TRBD1. TRBV5-3 carries the ORF label, with uncertain function. V shed 8 bases and J 4 bases; nucleotides not matched to a gene: 13. The CDR3 covers 15 residues.

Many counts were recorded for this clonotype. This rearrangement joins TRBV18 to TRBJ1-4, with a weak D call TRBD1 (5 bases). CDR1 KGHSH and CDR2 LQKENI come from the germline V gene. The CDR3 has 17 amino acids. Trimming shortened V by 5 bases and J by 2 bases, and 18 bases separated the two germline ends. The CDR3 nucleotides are TGTGCCAGCTCAAGTGAATTAGACAGTTCCACTAATGAAAAACTGTTTTTT. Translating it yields CASSSELDSSTNEKLFF.